The present T cell receptor (beta chain) was sequenced within a study of PD-L1 blockade in urothelial cancer. Study as a whole: The researchers analyzed blood 3 weeks (second dose) and 6 weeks after treatment start. Each blood sample yielded a median of about 150,000 T cells.

Germline-derived CDR1 and CDR2 are SGHTA and FQGNSA. The CDR3 length is 14 residues. V was trimmed by 5 bases and J by 1 base, leaving 11 bases between them. As to time point: pretreatment peripheral blood. For each patient, 1 to 8 samples were obtained, pretreatment and on-treatment. TCRdb's table, derived via immunoSEQ multiplex PCR, lists solely in-frame clones and lacks some. The table includes some 63,000 clones, about four fifths detected once. V usage is TRBV7-2 and J usage is TRBJ1-1; the D is unclear. The receptor comes from a man between 65 and 85 years old with urothelial cancer. Sample: PBMCs, taken around atezolizumab (anti-PD-L1) treatment. CDR3 region: CASSRRVGNTEAFF. The CDR3 bases are TGTGCCAGCAGCAGGCGGGTAGGGAACACTGAAGCTTTCTTT.